This paragraph reports one T cell receptor (beta chain). The sample originates from a study of cytomegalovirus exposure and HLA in healthy donors. TCRdb's copy holds only in-frame clones and misses some; the assay was immunoSEQ multiplex PCR. The data contain 250,000 to 400,000 clones, roughly 88% of them singletons. Trimming removed 5 bases from V and 1 base from J; junction bases left unmatched: 4. The CDR3 totals 14 residues. Germline V lookup: CDR1 SEHNR, CDR2 FQNEAQ (reference sequence). The sequenced sample consisted of PBMCs. V is TRBV7-9 and J is TRBJ1-1; TRBD1 agrees at 7 bases. The clonotype originates from a man aged 30-40 years in good health and CMV-seronegative. CDR3 in DNA: TGTGCCAGCAGCGGCGGGACAGCGAACACTGAAGCTTTCTTT. It yields the protein CASSGGTANTEAFF. The full variable domain, its missing parts supplied by reference TRBV7-9 and TRBJ1-1, is DTGVSQNPRHKITKRGQNVTFRCDPISEHNRLYWYRQTLGQGPEFLTYFQNEAQLEKSRLLSDRFSAERPKGSFSTLEIQRTEQGDSAMYLCASSGGTANTEAFFGQGTRLTVV.